This TCR beta chain stems from a study of early T cells in non-severe SARS-CoV-2 infection listed by TCRdb under 2021. Broadly, across the study: Because TCR sequencing was done on bulk RNA from unsorted whole blood, the alpha and beta chains could not be paired. Results the study describes overall, beyond this receptor: Matching against VDJdb was skewed toward anti-spike CD8 responses, likely underestimated virus-specific expansions, and missed private and CD4 specificities.

This was a case-control study nested in a cohort of healthcare workers in London, UK, who had nasopharyngeal swab PCR tests and blood samples taken every week. Healthcare workers were enrolled in the week of the UK lockdown, from 23 to 31 March 2020, and were followed every week for up to about 16 weeks. V and J are trimmed by 2 bases and 3 bases, and the gene matches miss 8 bases of the junction. CDR1 and CDR2 (SGDLS, YYNGEE) derive from the germline V gene. The CDR3 runs 16 amino acids, cysteine and phenylalanine included. The retained sequence is limited to the CDR3, 48 bases, with the frame set at the first base. Library generation was performed with 5' RACE. Sequencing relied on a NextSeq 500. The TCR library protocol attached unique molecular identifiers to individual cDNA molecules to correct for sequencing error and PCR bias. Both TCR alpha and beta chains were sequenced, and tight co-correlation was observed between alpha and beta sequence abundances in each sample. The authors processed their data as follows. Decombinator V4 was used to annotate the V gene, J gene and CDR3 of the TCR sequences. Expanded TCRs were defined as changing significantly between any two time points under a Poisson model with p below 0.0001. Abundances of TCRs were expressed as counts per million after normalisation to the total number of TCRs sequenced in each sample. TRAV1-2 paired with TRAJ12, TRAJ20 or TRAJ33 defined MAIT TCRs, while TRAV10 paired with TRAJ18 defined iNKT TCRs. VDJdb, accessed on 1 November 2021, was searched for TCRs annotated for CMV, EBV and SARS-CoV-2, and TCRs annotated for more than one antigen were excluded. The public reads were reanalyzed by TCRdb: fastp trimming at Q25, MiXCR alignment, in-frame beta chains only. Each record represents a unique CDR3 protein, reported with the most common genes and DNA among its rows. Here the V and J calls rest on TCRdb's processing, not on the authors' analysis. This sample has about 18,000 distinct CDR3 sequences in its table, and around 6.1% of those were observed once. Around 5.8% of the sample is held by the ten biggest clonotypes.

The table lists this clonotype with a few counts. The antigen it recognizes is unknown. Nothing much larger sits one base from this clone, and base qualities are not available. The V and J genes are TRBV9 and TRBJ2-7; TRBD2 matches 10 bases in the middle. The sample was whole blood. The clonotype comes from an adult who was a healthcare worker with PCR-confirmed SARS-CoV-2 infection or an uninfected control (not recorded which). This receptor carries the CDR3 CASSVGLAGDRYEQYF. DNA sequence: TGTGCCAGCAGCGTTGGGCTAGCGGGAGACCGCTACGAGCAGTACTTC.